This T cell receptor (beta chain) was obtained from a study of blood T cell repertoires in COVID-19. The overall study: Samples came from the United States, Italy and Spain, spanning acute and convalescent COVID-19. In each case, the material was cDNA or gDNA derived from T cells, B-cell-depleted T cells, or PBMCs.

In the original workflow: Reference gene primer amplification yielded estimated nucleated cell counts. The repertoire was sequenced with immunoSEQ multiplex PCR; TCRdb's copy has only in-frame clones and lacks some. V, J and clone size reflect that table, while D and trimming were determined from the DNA. Seen here are more than 110,000 clones, around 78% observed once, and the top ten hold 3.5% to 5%. Looked up from germline, CDR1 is MNHEY and CDR2 is SVGEGT. Trimming took 6 bases from V and 10 from J; bases not matched to a gene: 17. This CDR3 is built from 16 residues. This TCR was sampled from a woman of 80 years or more with active or convalescent COVID-19. The sample was peripheral blood. The rearrangement uses TRBV6-2 or TRBV6-3 and TRBJ2-1; 8 bases agree with TRBD2. As DNA, the CDR3 is TGTGCCAGCAGCCCTATGGCGGGGGGCGTTTCGGGGGAGCAGTTCTTC. Amino acids: CASSPMAGGVSGEQFF.